One sample yielded the 24 T cell receptor beta chains listed below, sequenced in a study of early stage breast cancer tumors. The repertoire was sequenced with immunoSEQ multiplex PCR; TCRdb's copy has only in-frame clones and lacks some. This sample has fewer than 75,000 clones, with around 80% found just once. Sequenced sample: blood. The source is a young adult with breast cancer.

The genes are TRBV18 and TRBJ1-3, with 7 bases identical to TRBD1. This CDR3 region has 16 residues. V lost 3 bases and J lost 1; bases outside the gene matches: 6. CDR1 and CDR2 from the germline V gene are KGHSH and LQKENI. The DNA for the CDR3 is TGTGCCAGCTCACCGGCAGGCAGGGGGTCTGGAAACACCATATATTTT. It codes for CASSPAGRGSGNTIYF.

The chain employs TRBV5-4 and TRBJ2-1, with 9 bases identical to TRBD1. CDR3 length equals 15 residues. With 1 base clipped from V and 6 bases from J, the junction kept 5 bases outside the gene matches. Germline CDR1 is SGHNT and CDR2 is YYREEE (reference sequence). The CDR3 DNA follows: TGTGCCAGCAGCTTGTTTCGGACAGGGGTCAATGAGCAGTTCTTC. It is translated as CASSLFRTGVNEQFF. Supplemented by reference TRBV5-4 and TRBJ2-1, the full variable domain reads ETGVTQSPTHLIKTRGQQVTLRCSSQSGHNTVSWYQQALGQGPQFIFQYYREEENGRGNFPPRFSGLQFPNYSSELNVNALELDDSALYLCASSLFRTGVNEQFFGPGTRLTVL.

The V gene is TRBV7-3, the J gene TRBJ2-1; 9 nucleotides match TRBD2. The trim removed 4 bases at V and 9 bases at J, leaving 10 bases unmatched. Germline lookup yields CDR1 SGHTA and CDR2 FQGTGA. The CDR3 consists of 15 residues. The CDR3 DNA reads TGTGCCAGCAGCTCCATTAGCGGGAGCGGTGGTGAGCAGTTCTTC. Its protein product is CASSSISGSGGEQFF.

The chain is built from TRBV7-9 and TRBJ1-2; a possible D gene is TRBD1 (5 bases). V was cut by 6 bases and J by 4 bases, with 18 bases left in between. CDR3 length: 15 amino acids. The germline V gene has CDR1 SEHNR and CDR2 FQNEAQ (reference sequence). CDR3 region: CASSRWGGDGYGYTF. The CDR3 DNA follows: TGTGCCAGCAGTCGGTGGGGGGGGGACGGCTATGGCTACACCTTC.

The chain couples TRBV7-9 to TRBJ1-1; 8 bases fit TRBD1. Germline lookup yields CDR1 SEHNR and CDR2 FQNEAQ (reference sequence). This CDR3 spans 15 amino acids. The V and J ends lost 3 bases and 1 base, in that order; junction bases with no gene match: 4. DNA of the CDR3: TGTGCCAGCAGCTTGGACAGGGACCCGAACACTGAAGCTTTCTTT. Translation: CASSLDRDPNTEAFF.

CDR3 bases: TGTGCCAGCAGCTTTATCAACGGGTACAATGAGCAGTTCTTC. Translated, it gives CASSFINGYNEQFF. The J gene is TRBJ2-1, the V gene TRBV7-9; D remains ambiguous. Germline V gene data show CDR1 as SEHNR and CDR2 as FQNEAQ (reference sequence). The CDR3 totals 14 residues. Trimming left V 3 bases short and J 4 bases short, with 10 bases between.

The V gene is TRBV5-6, the J gene TRBJ2-7, with D possibly TRBD1 on 5 matching bases. The CDR3 loop spans 12 amino acids. From germline, CDR1 is SGHDT and CDR2 YYEEEE. Trimming removed 6 bases at V and 3 bases at J, with 10 bases between. Here the CDR3 reads CASTLQDYEQYF. The CDR3 DNA reads TGTGCCAGCACCCTACAGGACTACGAGCAGTACTTC.

The chain uses TRBV7-3 and TRBJ2-3; 8 nucleotides match TRBD2. CDR3 length equals 16 residues. The germline V gene encodes CDR1 SGHTA and CDR2 FQGTGA. V lost 5 bases and J lost 1; bases outside the gene matches: 8. This CDR3 is CASSLSGTGRTDTQYF. The CDR3 DNA is TGTGCCAGCAGCCTTAGCGGGACGGGGCGCACAGATACGCAGTATTTT.

This sequence joins TRBV6-5 and TRBJ2-7; maybe TRBD2 (6 bases). V was clipped by 2 bases and J by 3 bases, with 14 bases between them. Germline assignment: CDR1 MNHEY and CDR2 SVGAGI. The CDR3 extends over 15 amino acids. In DNA, the CDR3 is TGTGCCAGCAGTTACGGGTCTACAGCGGGCTACGAGCAGTACTTC. Translated: CASSYGSTAGYEQYF.

The rearrangement uses TRBV30 and TRBJ1-2; D is unresolved. Between the trimmed V and J ends, which lost 2 bases and 3 bases, there was a span of 10 bases. The CDR3 is 13 residues long. From germline, CDR1 is GTSNPN and CDR2 SVGIG (reference sequence). The CDR3 nucleotides read TGTGCCTGGAGTCGGACCCGGGACTATGGCTACACCTTC. Protein: CAWSRTRDYGYTF.

This clone was picked up a small number of times. The genes are TRBV6-1 and TRBJ1-1, with D possibly being TRBD1 (5 bases). Trimming shortened V by 8 bases and J by 11 bases, and 12 bases separated the two germline ends. The V gene's germline CDR1 is MNHNS and CDR2 SASEGT. CDR3 length: 10 residues. CDR3 DNA sequence: TGTGCCAGCGGTCGGGACGACGCTTTCTTT. This sequence encodes CASGRDDAFF.

This chain links TRBV10-2 with TRBJ1-3; 7 nucleotides align to TRBD1. J lost 4 bases, V lost 0 bases, and 9 bases had no gene match. Germline V gene lookup returns CDR1 WSHSY and CDR2 SAAADI. This CDR3 contains 17 residues. The CDR3 reads CASSESRDRVVGNTIYF. For the CDR3, the DNA is TGCGCCAGCAGTGAGTCGAGAGACAGGGTCGTAGGAAACACCATATATTTT.

The V gene is TRBV5-4, the J gene TRBJ2-1; D possibly corresponds to TRBD1 (5 bases). This CDR3 has 15 residues. The germline gives CDR1 SGHNT, CDR2 YYREEE (reference sequence). Trimming removed 0 bases from V and 7 bases from J, with 14 bases in between. CDR3 region: CASSLAMGLGNEQFF. In DNA, the CDR3 is TGTGCCAGCAGCTTGGCCATGGGGCTAGGGAATGAGCAGTTCTTC.

This chain uses TRBV4-1 with TRBJ2-1, with D perhaps being TRBD1 or TRBD2 (5 bases each). From germline, CDR1 is MGHRA and CDR2 YSYEKL. The germline V and J ends were trimmed by 4 bases and 9 bases, with 13 bases remaining between them. The CDR3 has 13 amino acids. The CDR3 region has the DNA TGCGCCAGCAGCCTCGGGACCTCAGGTGAGCAGTTCTTC. This gives the protein CASSLGTSGEQFF.

The V call is TRBV5-3, the J call TRBJ2-1; D may be TRBD1 (7 bases). TRBV5-3 is filed as an ORF, its function uncertain. The ends were cut back, 2 bases at V and 5 bases at J, with 14 bases in the middle. The CDR3 totals 15 residues. CDR3 region: CARSLWRGLDNEQFF. The CDR3 nucleotides read TGTGCCAGAAGCTTATGGAGGGGGCTCGACAATGAGCAGTTCTTC.

The chain recombines TRBV19 with TRBJ2-4, with unresolved D. Germline loops: CDR1 LNHDA, CDR2 SQIVND (reference sequence). Trimming shortened V by 7 bases and J by 7 bases, and 8 bases separated the two germline ends. This CDR3 is 11 amino acids long. CDR3 sequence (DNA): TGTGCCAGTACCCCCGGGAACATTCAGTACTTC. Translated: CASTPGNIQYF. Full variable domain (rest looked up from reference TRBV19 and TRBJ2-4): DGGITQSPKYLFRKEGQNVTLSCEQNLNHDAMYWYRQDPGQGLRLIYYSQIVNDFQKGDIAEGYSVSREKKESFPLTVTSAQKNPTAFYLCASTPGNIQYFGAGTRLSVL.

This clone was seen more than once but under ten times. The V and J genes are TRBV30 and TRBJ1-2; no clear D gene. This CDR3 comprises 10 residues. Germline loops: CDR1 GTSNPN, CDR2 SVGIG (reference sequence). V lost 3 bases and J lost 4, with 3 bases in between. The CDR3 loop reads CAWSTYGYTF. Written as DNA, the CDR3 is TGTGCCTGGAGCACCTATGGCTACACCTTC.

The chain combines TRBV19 with TRBJ2-3, with 7 bases matching TRBD2. The V segment lost 3 bases and the J segment 8 bases; nucleotides outside the gene matches: 14. The CDR3 consists of 16 residues. CDR1 is LNHDA, CDR2 SQIVND, per germline (reference sequence). DNA for the CDR3: TGTGCCAGTAGTATCGGTCTAGTGCGGGAGCGTTCTACGCAGTATTTT. Translating gives CASSIGLVRERSTQYF.

V gene TRBV30 combines with J gene TRBJ1-1, with D possibly being TRBD1 (5 bases). This CDR3 has 13 residues. Between the trimmed V and J ends, which lost 2 bases and 1 base, there was a span of 8 bases. Germline-derived CDR1 and CDR2 are GTSNPN and SVGIG (reference sequence). The chain's CDR3 is CAWSWGRNTEAFF. Here the CDR3 DNA reads TGTGCCTGGAGTTGGGGCAGGAACACTGAAGCTTTCTTT.

The V gene is TRBV4-2, the J gene TRBJ2-2; TRBD2 aligns across 15 bases. CDR1 is LGHNA and CDR2 is YNFKEQ in the germline V gene. Trimming removed 1 base from V and 7 bases from J; junction bases left unmatched: 13. The CDR3 length is 20 residues. The CDR3 coding sequence is TGTGCCAGCAGCCAAGCTCTCGCAGGGGGACTAGCGGGAGGACACGGGGAGCTGTTTTTT. Its protein product is CASSQALAGGLAGGHGELFF.

The rearrangement links TRBV7-2 to TRBJ2-3, with TRBD2 matching over 8 bases. The germline gives CDR1 SGHTA, CDR2 FQGNSA. This CDR3 is built from 15 residues. J lost 0 bases, V lost 5 bases, and 4 bases had no gene match. Here the CDR3 DNA reads TGTGCCAGCAGCGTACTAGCGGCTAGCACAGATACGCAGTATTTT. Its translation is CASSVLAASTDTQYF.

The genes are TRBV4-3 and TRBJ1-2; D is perhaps TRBD1 (6 bases). Germline V CDR1 and CDR2: LGHNA, YSLEER. Trimming stripped 0 bases from V and 2 bases from J, with 16 bases between. The CDR3 length is 17 residues. The chain's CDR3 is CASSQDAGERANYGYTF. Here the CDR3 DNA reads TGCGCCAGCAGCCAAGACGCAGGGGAGAGGGCCAACTATGGCTACACCTTC.

This chain connects TRBV5-1 to TRBJ1-2; TRBD1 matches 7 bases. Germline V gene sequence: CDR1 SGHRS, CDR2 YFSETQ. This CDR3 has 11 residues. V was pared by 3 bases and J by 10 bases, with 3 bases of the junction left unmatched. The chain's CDR3 is CASSWGQLYTF. The CDR3 DNA follows: TGCGCCAGCAGCTGGGGACAGCTCTACACCTTC.

J is TRBJ2-5 and V is TRBV7-8, with D uncertain. Germline V gene data show CDR1 as SGHVS and CDR2 as FQNEAQ. Trimming removed 3 bases at V and 4 bases at J, with 18 bases between. The CDR3 is 16 residues long. This CDR3 reads CASSFRVTGLSETQYF. CDR3 sequence (DNA): TGTGCCAGCAGCTTTCGAGTAACCGGGTTGTCAGAGACCCAGTACTTC.